The present T cell receptor beta chain was sequenced within a study of T-cell reconstitution after alpha-beta-depleted transplantation in children. General study findings and limits: Several hundred rapidly expanded clones from non-depleted graft cells reportedly supplied alpha-beta T cells about two months post-transplant.

This clonotype was observed many times. Its antigen is undetermined. Unique molecular identifiers featured in how the TCRbeta library was prepared. TCRdb independently ran MiXCR on the PCR reads; one entry per CDR3 protein. The sample consists of 550,000 to 600,000 distinct CDR3 sequences, 23% of them appearing once. This clonotype was sampled from a boy under two years old who had a stem cell transplant for acute myeloid leukemia, so the T cells may come from the graft donor. This specimen consisted of PBMCs, mostly from graft donor cells, obtained 360 days after TCRalphabeta/CD19-depleted stem cell transplant.

CDR3 nucleotides: TGTGCCAGCAGTCCCGGACAGCCTCTCTCTGGGGCCAACGTCCTGACTTTC. It yields the protein CASSPGQPLSGANVLTF. This chain joins TRBV6-2 or TRBV6-3 and TRBJ2-6, with D possibly being TRBD1 (6 bases). The CDR3 is 17 residues long. The V gene's germline CDR1 is MNHEY and CDR2 SVGEGT. Trimming took 5 bases from V and 0 from J, leaving 14 bases between them.